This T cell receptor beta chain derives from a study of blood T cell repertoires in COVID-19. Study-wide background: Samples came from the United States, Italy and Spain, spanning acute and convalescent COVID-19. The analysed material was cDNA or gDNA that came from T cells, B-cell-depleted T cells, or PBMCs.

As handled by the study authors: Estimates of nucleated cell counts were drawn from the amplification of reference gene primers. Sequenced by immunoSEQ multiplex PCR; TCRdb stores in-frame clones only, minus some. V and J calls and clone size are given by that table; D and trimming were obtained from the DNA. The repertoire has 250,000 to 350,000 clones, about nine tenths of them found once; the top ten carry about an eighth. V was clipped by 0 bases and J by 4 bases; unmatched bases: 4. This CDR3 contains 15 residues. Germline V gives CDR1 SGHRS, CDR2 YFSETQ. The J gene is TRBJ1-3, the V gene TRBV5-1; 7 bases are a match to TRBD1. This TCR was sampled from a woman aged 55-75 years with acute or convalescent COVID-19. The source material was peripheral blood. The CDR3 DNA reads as TGCGCCAGCAGCTTGGGAGGGACAGTCGGAAACACCATATATTTT. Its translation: CASSLGGTVGNTIYF.